This record concerns one TCR beta chain sequence. What it binds is not known. Between the trimmed V and J ends, which lost 1 base and 1 base, there was a span of 2 bases. This CDR3 has 12 amino acids. CDR1 DFQATT and CDR2 SNEGSKA come from the germline V gene (reference sequence). Treatment of the sample: 10-day PBMC culture with coronavirus spike peptide pools or control peptides (ViraFEST assay). Sequenced with the Oncomine TCR Beta short-read assay was DNA taken from cultured CD4+ T cells. TCRdb redid the calling of the PCR reads with MiXCR, one entry per CDR3 protein. The sample contains fewer than 13,000 distinct CDR3 sequences, 43% of which appear only once. This entry comes from a study of vaccination and CD4 T cells after COVID-19. Whole-study context: Nasal swab PCR detected SARS-CoV-2 in convalescent patients; about 9 had mild disease, one severe.

V and J are TRBV20-1 and TRBJ2-1, with D uncertain. This sequence originates from a human donor who had recovered from COVID-19. The specimen sequenced was CD4+ T cells from blood, cultured in vitro. The CDR3 region is CSARGSYNEQFF. The CDR3 DNA follows: TGCAGTGCTAGAGGTTCCTACAATGAGCAGTTCTTC.